The 25 T cell receptor beta chains below were found in one sample sequenced in a study of response to subunit inactivated influenza vaccine. TCRdb reprocessed the RT-PCR reads with MiXCR, giving one entry per CDR3 protein. The sample consists of 500,000 to 750,000 distinct CDR3 sequences, about 14% of them appearing once. This specimen consisted of PBMCs from blood, obtained about 11 days after vaccination. These receptor sequences come from a man aged 45-60 years who received an inactivated influenza vaccine.

J is TRBJ2-7 and V is TRBV7-9; TRBD2 matches at 8 bases. With V trimmed by 4 bases and J by 4 bases, 9 bases remained unmatched. CDR1 is SEHNR and CDR2 is FQNEAQ in the germline V gene (reference sequence). The CDR3 spans 15 residues. The CDR3 loop reads CASSSFSGGMYEQYF. The CDR3 nucleotides are TGTGCCAGCAGCTCCTTCTCGGGGGGGATGTACGAGCAGTACTTC.

CDR3 loop: CASGRDSPGPQHF. The CDR3 region has the DNA TGTGCCAGCGGAAGGGACAGCCCAGGGCCCCAGCATTTT. The chain links TRBV7-9 to TRBJ1-5; 7 nucleotides align to TRBD1. The V and J ends lost 8 bases and 9 bases, in that order; junction bases with no gene match: 10. CDR1 is SEHNR, CDR2 FQNEAQ, per germline (reference sequence). The CDR3 is made up of 13 amino acids. The full variable domain, completed using reference TRBV7-9 and TRBJ1-5, is DTGVSQNPRHKITKRGQNVTFRCDPISEHNRLYWYRQTLGQGPEFLTYFQNEAQLEKSRLLSDRFSAERPKGSFSTLEIQRTEQGDSAMYLCASGRDSPGPQHFGDGTRLSIL.

V and J are TRBV27 and TRBJ1-2; TRBD1 matches at 7 bases. V lost 0 bases to trimming and J lost 8 bases; unmatched junction nucleotides: 6. CDR3 length equals 14 residues. CDR1 is MNHEY, CDR2 SMNVEV, per germline (reference sequence). The CDR3 sequence: CASSLSQGTRGYTF. The CDR3 nucleotides read TGTGCCAGCAGTTTATCACAGGGGACGCGAGGCTACACCTTC.

The rearrangement uses TRBV29-1 and TRBJ2-5, with D possibly matching TRBD2 (6 bases). Per germline, CDR1 SQVTM and CDR2 ANQGSEA. The CDR3 runs to 14 residues. V gave up 4 bases and J gave up 1 base, with 13 bases separating them. CDR3 residues: CSVAKRGGQETQYF. CDR3 DNA: TGCAGCGTTGCCAAACGGGGAGGCCAAGAGACCCAGTACTTC.

This clonotype was observed a handful of times. The chain has TRBV7-9 and TRBJ2-2, with a weak D call TRBD1 (6 bases). The CDR3 covers 15 residues. Germline-derived CDR1 and CDR2 are SEHNR and FQNEAQ (reference sequence). The ends were cut back, 4 bases at V and 1 base at J, with 10 bases in the middle. CDR3 in amino acids: CASSSGHQNTGELFF. The CDR3, as DNA: TGTGCCAGCAGCTCGGGACATCAGAACACCGGGGAGCTGTTTTTT.

The chain links TRBV4-1 to TRBJ2-4, with a tentative D call TRBD1 (7 bases). The V end was cut by 4 bases, the J end by 4 bases, with 14 bases between. This CDR3 contains 15 residues. Germline CDR1 MGHRA, CDR2 YSYEKL. As DNA, the CDR3 is TGCGCCAGCAGCCGGAATGCGGGACAGAAAAACATTCAGTACTTC. The encoded protein is CASSRNAGQKNIQYF.

This chain uses TRBV3-1 with TRBJ1-2, with TRBD1 identical over 7 bases. Looked up from germline, CDR1 is LGHDT and CDR2 is YNNKEL (reference sequence). The V segment lost 0 bases and the J segment 1 base; nucleotides outside the gene matches: 5. CDR3 length: 16 amino acids. CDR3 in amino acids: CASSQDGQDYNYGYTF. The CDR3 region has the DNA TGTGCCAGCAGCCAAGATGGACAGGATTATAACTATGGCTACACCTTC. Supplemented by reference TRBV3-1 and TRBJ1-2, the full variable domain reads DTAVSQTPKYLVTQMGNDKSIKCEQNLGHDTMYWYKQDSKKFLKIMFSYNNKELIINETVPNRFSPKSPDKAHLNLHINSLELGDSAVYFCASSQDGQDYNYGYTFGSGTRLTVV.

This clonotype was seen repeatedly, ten times or more. The V call is TRBV3-1, the J call TRBJ2-7, with 8 bases fitting TRBD2. Germline CDR1 LGHDT, CDR2 YNNKEL (reference sequence). Germline trimming cut 1 base from V and 2 bases from J; bases unmatched to any gene: 1. The CDR3 has 14 amino acids. The CDR3 DNA reads TGTGCCAGCAGCCAAGGTAGCGGGACCTACGAGCAGTACTTC. It encodes CASSQGSGTYEQYF.

The rearrangement links TRBV7-2 to TRBJ2-1; 8 nucleotides agree with TRBD2. With V trimmed by 0 bases and J by 4 bases, 8 bases remained unmatched. This CDR3 is 17 amino acids long. CDR1 and CDR2 from the germline V gene are SGHTA and FQGNSA. The CDR3 is CASSLALKAGGYNEQFF. The DNA of the CDR3 is TGTGCCAGCAGCTTAGCGCTGAAGGCGGGAGGATACAATGAGCAGTTCTTC.

The chain links TRBV10-3 to TRBJ2-1; D not certain. The germline V gene has CDR1 ENHRY and CDR2 SYGVKD. Trimming removed 2 bases at V and 0 bases at J, with 5 bases between. The CDR3 runs to 14 residues. CDR3 amino acids: CAISERTSYNEQFF. The CDR3, as DNA: TGTGCCATCAGTGAGAGGACCTCCTACAATGAGCAGTTCTTC.

V usage is TRBV21-1 and J usage is TRBJ2-7; no DNA check was done on the table's D call, TRBD1. TRBV21-1 is flagged as a pseudogene. The CDR3 runs to 21 residues. The CDR3 is CASSNPPNNRGPRFHPGEQYF. DNA for the CDR3: TGTGCCAGCAGCAATCCCCCGAATAACAGGGGGCCAAGATTTCACCCGGGGGAGCAGTACTTC.

The chain carries TRBV29-1 and TRBJ2-3; D unclear. V lost 3 bases and J 5 bases, leaving 12 bases between the germline ends. CDR1 is SQVTM, CDR2 ANQGSEA, per germline. The CDR3 has 13 residues. The CDR3 DNA is TGCAGCGTTGAGGTCGGGTGGGGAGATACGCAGTATTTT. Its protein is CSVEVGWGDTQYF.

This chain joins TRBV12-3 or TRBV12-4 and TRBJ1-2, with 11 bases that match TRBD1. V lost 2 bases to trimming and J lost 10 bases; unmatched junction nucleotides: 6. The CDR3 spans 14 residues. The CDR3 DNA reads as TGTGCCAGCAGTTTAAGGACAGGGGGCAAGTCCTACACCTTC. Residues: CASSLRTGGKSYTF.

The chain is built from TRBV6-2 or TRBV6-3 and TRBJ2-3, with 9 positions matching TRBD2. In germline, CDR1 is MNHEY, CDR2 SVGEGT. V was clipped by 2 bases and J by 5 bases; unmatched bases: 8. This CDR3 region has 16 residues. In nucleotides, the CDR3 is TGTGCCAGCAGTTACCCCCGCGGGGGGGCTAGAGATACGCAGTATTTT. Encoded protein: CASSYPRGGARDTQYF.

CDR3: CASSWTQYSNQPQHF. CDR3 DNA sequence: TGTGCCAGCAGTTGGACACAGTATAGCAATCAGCCCCAGCATTTT. The gene calls are TRBV6-2 or TRBV6-3 and TRBJ1-5; a weak D match, TRBD1 (5 bases). V was clipped by 4 bases and J by 0 bases, with 10 bases between them. The germline gives CDR1 MNHEY, CDR2 SVGEGT. CDR3 length: 15 residues.

This clonotype has a handful of counts. V gene TRBV11-2 combines with J gene TRBJ2-1; D gene uncertain. V lost 1 base, J lost 4 bases, and 14 bases lay in between. Germline loops: CDR1 SGHAT, CDR2 FQNNGV. The CDR3 totals 16 residues. The CDR3 region has the DNA TGTGCCAGCAGCTTAGGAGTGCGACAAACTTACAATGAGCAGTTCTTC. Encoded protein: CASSLGVRQTYNEQFF.

In this sample, this clonotype turned up a few times. The gene calls are TRBV7-3 and TRBJ2-7; 8 bases agree with TRBD2. J gave up 5 bases and V 1 base, and 4 bases lay outside the gene matches. CDR3 length: 14 amino acids. CDR1 and CDR2 from the germline V gene are SGHTA and FQGTGA. The CDR3 here is CASSLNGRANEQYF. CDR3 bases: TGTGCCAGCAGCTTAAACGGGAGGGCGAACGAGCAGTACTTC.

This clonotype was counted only a few times. This chain joins TRBV6-2 or TRBV6-3 and TRBJ2-2, with D hard to call. Trimming shortened V by 5 bases and J by 10 bases, and 11 bases separated the two germline ends. The germline V gene encodes CDR1 MNHEY and CDR2 SVGEGT. The CDR3 has 12 amino acids. The CDR3 loop is CASSHGIEELFF. The CDR3 DNA follows: TGTGCCAGCAGTCACGGAATTGAGGAGCTGTTTTTT.

The V and J genes are TRBV6-5 and TRBJ2-6; TRBD2 might be the D (6 bases). The CDR3 length is 17 residues. The ends were cut back, 0 bases at V and 0 bases at J, with 9 bases in the middle. Germline CDR1 reads MNHEY; CDR2 reads SVGAGI. The CDR3 reads CASSYSRDHSGANVLTF. Written as DNA, the CDR3 is TGTGCCAGCAGTTACTCGCGGGACCACTCTGGGGCCAACGTCCTGACTTTC.

Only a few counts were recorded for this clonotype. The V and J genes are TRBV7-6 and TRBJ2-7; the D gene is possibly TRBD2 (7 bases). CDR1 and CDR2 (germline): SGHVS, FNYEAQ. The CDR3 totals 15 residues. The germline V and J ends were trimmed by 1 base and 4 bases, with 14 bases remaining between them. CDR3 protein: CASSLDYGGPYEQYF. The CDR3 DNA reads TGTGCCAGCAGCTTAGATTACGGGGGGCCTTACGAGCAGTACTTC.

The CDR3 DNA follows: TGTGCCAGCAGCCCTGGACAGACACGCCAAGAGACCCAGTACTTC. Its translation is CASSPGQTRQETQYF. This sequence joins TRBV12-3 or TRBV12-4 and TRBJ2-5, with a possible D match to TRBD1 (6 bases). Trimming removed 6 bases at V and 1 base at J, with 15 bases between. The CDR3 has 15 residues.

The CDR3 sequence: CASSHRLAGSDTQYF. For the CDR3, the DNA is TGTGCCAGCAGCCACCGACTAGCGGGTTCAGATACGCAGTATTTT. The chain combines TRBV5-5 with TRBJ2-3, with TRBD2 matching over 10 bases. The CDR3 runs to 15 residues. From germline, CDR1 is SGHKS and CDR2 YYEKEE (reference sequence). Trimming cost V 4 bases and J 4 bases; bases outside gene matches: 6.

The chain uses TRBV25-1 and TRBJ2-5; 7 nucleotides agree with TRBD1. The germline V gene has CDR1 MGHDK and CDR2 SYGVNS. J was trimmed by 1 base and V by 1 base; bases with no gene match: 6. The CDR3 contains 16 residues. The CDR3 DNA follows: TGTGCCAGCAGTGAATTAGGGACAGCCTTCCAAGAGACCCAGTACTTC. Translation gives CASSELGTAFQETQYF.

DNA of the CDR3: TGTGCCAGCAGTATAGACAGAAGCTCCTACGAGCAGTACTTC. Its translation is CASSIDRSSYEQYF. The chain is built from TRBV2 and TRBJ2-7, with TRBD1 as a possible D gene (5 bases). Germline V gene sequence: CDR1 SNHLY, CDR2 FYNNEI. The CDR3 sequence is 14 residues long. Trimming took 5 bases from V and 0 from J, leaving 11 bases between them. Based on the CDR3 plus reference TRBV2 and TRBJ2-7, the full variable domain is EPEVTQTPSHQVTQMGQEVILRCVPISNHLYFYWYRQILGQKVEFLVSFYNNEISEKSEIFDDQFSVERPDGSNFTLKIRSTKLEDSAMYFCASSIDRSSYEQYFGPGTRLTVT.

The chain employs TRBV6-1 and TRBJ2-1; D gene unclear. The V gene lost 2 bases and the J gene lost 13 bases, with 15 bases spanning the gap. This CDR3 has 13 residues. From germline, CDR1 is MNHNS and CDR2 SASEGT. The CDR3: CASSELGTFPQFF. The CDR3 nucleotides are TGTGCCAGCAGTGAATTGGGAACATTTCCTCAGTTCTTC.